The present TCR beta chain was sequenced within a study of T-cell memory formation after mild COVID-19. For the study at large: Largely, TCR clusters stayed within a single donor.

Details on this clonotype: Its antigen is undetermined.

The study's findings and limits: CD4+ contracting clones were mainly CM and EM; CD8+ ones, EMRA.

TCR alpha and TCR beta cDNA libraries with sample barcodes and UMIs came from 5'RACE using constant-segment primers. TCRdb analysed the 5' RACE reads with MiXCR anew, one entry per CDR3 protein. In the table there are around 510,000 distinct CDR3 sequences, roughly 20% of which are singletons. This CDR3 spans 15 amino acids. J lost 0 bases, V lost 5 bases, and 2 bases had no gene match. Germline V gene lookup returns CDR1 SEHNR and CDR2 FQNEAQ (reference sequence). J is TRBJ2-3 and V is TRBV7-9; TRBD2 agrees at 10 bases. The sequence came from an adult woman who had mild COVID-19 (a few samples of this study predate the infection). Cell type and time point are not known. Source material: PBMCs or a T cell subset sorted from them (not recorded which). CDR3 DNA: TGTGCCAGCAGCCCTAGCGGGAGTAGCACAGATACGCAGTATTTT. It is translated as CASSPSGSSTDTQYF.